Included here is one T cell receptor (beta chain) sequence, with context. V lost 4 bases and J 7 bases, leaving 14 bases between the germline ends. Germline V gene lookup returns CDR1 SQVTM and CDR2 ANQGSEA. There are 13 residues in the CDR3. The entry originates in a study of control samples from healthy donors and cancer patients. Libraries were prepared by immunoSEQ multiplex PCR; TCRdb keeps only in-frame clonotypes and omits some of them. The data hold some 130,000 clones, with around nine tenths observed a single time. The sequence came from a man aged 18 to 30 in good health. Specimen: blood. The rearrangement uses TRBV29-1 and TRBJ2-1, with unresolved D. The CDR3 reads CSVGFLRENEQFF. CDR3 bases: TGCAGCGTTGGGTTTTTAAGGGAAAATGAGCAGTTCTTC.